This T cell receptor beta chain was identified in a study of T cell repertoires in cytomegalovirus infection. Study-wide results and caveats: HLA-C-restricted, CMV-specific TCR beta clonotypes were dominant ex vivo.

Germline CDR1 reads DFQATT; CDR2 reads SNEGSKA (reference sequence). The CDR3 covers 17 residues. Concerning this clonotype: What it binds is not known. A junction end diverges from the germline sequence, so it may reflect a read error.

TCRdb re-analysed the reads in MiXCR, keeping a single row per CDR3 protein. The sample includes under 300,000 distinct CDR3 sequences, 9% to 15% seen only once; the top ten take roughly 1.7%. The sequence was collected from a human donor in good health (CMV status not recorded). Some clones in this sample may be carry-over from other donors' samples. The gene calls are TRBV20-1 and TRBJ1-3; D not resolved. The material sequenced was PBMCs. This CDR3 reads CSTRDQARGSAGNTIYF. In DNA form, the CDR3 reads TGCAGTACTAGAGATCAGGCACGGGGATCGGCTGGAAACACCATATATTTT.